This section outlines one TCR beta chain sequence together with its context. Its antigen is not known. The data belong to a study of cytotoxic CD8 clonotypes in ibrutinib-treated CLL. Overall study results and limits: Whereas clonality rose at ibrutinib response, it declined toward baseline at progression. Contraction or stability on treatment was seen for public clonotypes, which were uncommon.

Generated by immunoSEQ multiplex PCR, the TCRdb table keeps only in-frame clones and is missing some. Among more than 50,000 clones, roughly 59% were seen once, and the ten largest hold approximately 15%. V was trimmed by 2 bases and J by 2 bases, leaving 14 bases between them. Germline CDR1 is SEHNR and CDR2 is FQNEAQ (reference sequence). The CDR3 has 16 amino acids. The sequencing here drew on PBMCs, taken after 12 months of ibrutinib treatment. The source of this sequence is a human donor with chronic lymphocytic leukemia. The chain couples TRBV7-9 to TRBJ2-3, with D possibly being TRBD1 or TRBD2 (6 bases each). DNA for the CDR3: TGTGCCAGCAGCTTAAGGGGGGTGCACATCACAGATACGCAGTATTTT. Residues: CASSLRGVHITDTQYF. The variable domain in full, completed from reference TRBV7-9 and TRBJ2-3, reads DTGVSQNPRHKITKRGQNVTFRCDPISEHNRLYWYRQTLGQGPEFLTYFQNEAQLEKSRLLSDRFSAERPKGSFSTLEIQRTEQGDSAMYLCASSLRGVHITDTQYFGPGTRLTVL.